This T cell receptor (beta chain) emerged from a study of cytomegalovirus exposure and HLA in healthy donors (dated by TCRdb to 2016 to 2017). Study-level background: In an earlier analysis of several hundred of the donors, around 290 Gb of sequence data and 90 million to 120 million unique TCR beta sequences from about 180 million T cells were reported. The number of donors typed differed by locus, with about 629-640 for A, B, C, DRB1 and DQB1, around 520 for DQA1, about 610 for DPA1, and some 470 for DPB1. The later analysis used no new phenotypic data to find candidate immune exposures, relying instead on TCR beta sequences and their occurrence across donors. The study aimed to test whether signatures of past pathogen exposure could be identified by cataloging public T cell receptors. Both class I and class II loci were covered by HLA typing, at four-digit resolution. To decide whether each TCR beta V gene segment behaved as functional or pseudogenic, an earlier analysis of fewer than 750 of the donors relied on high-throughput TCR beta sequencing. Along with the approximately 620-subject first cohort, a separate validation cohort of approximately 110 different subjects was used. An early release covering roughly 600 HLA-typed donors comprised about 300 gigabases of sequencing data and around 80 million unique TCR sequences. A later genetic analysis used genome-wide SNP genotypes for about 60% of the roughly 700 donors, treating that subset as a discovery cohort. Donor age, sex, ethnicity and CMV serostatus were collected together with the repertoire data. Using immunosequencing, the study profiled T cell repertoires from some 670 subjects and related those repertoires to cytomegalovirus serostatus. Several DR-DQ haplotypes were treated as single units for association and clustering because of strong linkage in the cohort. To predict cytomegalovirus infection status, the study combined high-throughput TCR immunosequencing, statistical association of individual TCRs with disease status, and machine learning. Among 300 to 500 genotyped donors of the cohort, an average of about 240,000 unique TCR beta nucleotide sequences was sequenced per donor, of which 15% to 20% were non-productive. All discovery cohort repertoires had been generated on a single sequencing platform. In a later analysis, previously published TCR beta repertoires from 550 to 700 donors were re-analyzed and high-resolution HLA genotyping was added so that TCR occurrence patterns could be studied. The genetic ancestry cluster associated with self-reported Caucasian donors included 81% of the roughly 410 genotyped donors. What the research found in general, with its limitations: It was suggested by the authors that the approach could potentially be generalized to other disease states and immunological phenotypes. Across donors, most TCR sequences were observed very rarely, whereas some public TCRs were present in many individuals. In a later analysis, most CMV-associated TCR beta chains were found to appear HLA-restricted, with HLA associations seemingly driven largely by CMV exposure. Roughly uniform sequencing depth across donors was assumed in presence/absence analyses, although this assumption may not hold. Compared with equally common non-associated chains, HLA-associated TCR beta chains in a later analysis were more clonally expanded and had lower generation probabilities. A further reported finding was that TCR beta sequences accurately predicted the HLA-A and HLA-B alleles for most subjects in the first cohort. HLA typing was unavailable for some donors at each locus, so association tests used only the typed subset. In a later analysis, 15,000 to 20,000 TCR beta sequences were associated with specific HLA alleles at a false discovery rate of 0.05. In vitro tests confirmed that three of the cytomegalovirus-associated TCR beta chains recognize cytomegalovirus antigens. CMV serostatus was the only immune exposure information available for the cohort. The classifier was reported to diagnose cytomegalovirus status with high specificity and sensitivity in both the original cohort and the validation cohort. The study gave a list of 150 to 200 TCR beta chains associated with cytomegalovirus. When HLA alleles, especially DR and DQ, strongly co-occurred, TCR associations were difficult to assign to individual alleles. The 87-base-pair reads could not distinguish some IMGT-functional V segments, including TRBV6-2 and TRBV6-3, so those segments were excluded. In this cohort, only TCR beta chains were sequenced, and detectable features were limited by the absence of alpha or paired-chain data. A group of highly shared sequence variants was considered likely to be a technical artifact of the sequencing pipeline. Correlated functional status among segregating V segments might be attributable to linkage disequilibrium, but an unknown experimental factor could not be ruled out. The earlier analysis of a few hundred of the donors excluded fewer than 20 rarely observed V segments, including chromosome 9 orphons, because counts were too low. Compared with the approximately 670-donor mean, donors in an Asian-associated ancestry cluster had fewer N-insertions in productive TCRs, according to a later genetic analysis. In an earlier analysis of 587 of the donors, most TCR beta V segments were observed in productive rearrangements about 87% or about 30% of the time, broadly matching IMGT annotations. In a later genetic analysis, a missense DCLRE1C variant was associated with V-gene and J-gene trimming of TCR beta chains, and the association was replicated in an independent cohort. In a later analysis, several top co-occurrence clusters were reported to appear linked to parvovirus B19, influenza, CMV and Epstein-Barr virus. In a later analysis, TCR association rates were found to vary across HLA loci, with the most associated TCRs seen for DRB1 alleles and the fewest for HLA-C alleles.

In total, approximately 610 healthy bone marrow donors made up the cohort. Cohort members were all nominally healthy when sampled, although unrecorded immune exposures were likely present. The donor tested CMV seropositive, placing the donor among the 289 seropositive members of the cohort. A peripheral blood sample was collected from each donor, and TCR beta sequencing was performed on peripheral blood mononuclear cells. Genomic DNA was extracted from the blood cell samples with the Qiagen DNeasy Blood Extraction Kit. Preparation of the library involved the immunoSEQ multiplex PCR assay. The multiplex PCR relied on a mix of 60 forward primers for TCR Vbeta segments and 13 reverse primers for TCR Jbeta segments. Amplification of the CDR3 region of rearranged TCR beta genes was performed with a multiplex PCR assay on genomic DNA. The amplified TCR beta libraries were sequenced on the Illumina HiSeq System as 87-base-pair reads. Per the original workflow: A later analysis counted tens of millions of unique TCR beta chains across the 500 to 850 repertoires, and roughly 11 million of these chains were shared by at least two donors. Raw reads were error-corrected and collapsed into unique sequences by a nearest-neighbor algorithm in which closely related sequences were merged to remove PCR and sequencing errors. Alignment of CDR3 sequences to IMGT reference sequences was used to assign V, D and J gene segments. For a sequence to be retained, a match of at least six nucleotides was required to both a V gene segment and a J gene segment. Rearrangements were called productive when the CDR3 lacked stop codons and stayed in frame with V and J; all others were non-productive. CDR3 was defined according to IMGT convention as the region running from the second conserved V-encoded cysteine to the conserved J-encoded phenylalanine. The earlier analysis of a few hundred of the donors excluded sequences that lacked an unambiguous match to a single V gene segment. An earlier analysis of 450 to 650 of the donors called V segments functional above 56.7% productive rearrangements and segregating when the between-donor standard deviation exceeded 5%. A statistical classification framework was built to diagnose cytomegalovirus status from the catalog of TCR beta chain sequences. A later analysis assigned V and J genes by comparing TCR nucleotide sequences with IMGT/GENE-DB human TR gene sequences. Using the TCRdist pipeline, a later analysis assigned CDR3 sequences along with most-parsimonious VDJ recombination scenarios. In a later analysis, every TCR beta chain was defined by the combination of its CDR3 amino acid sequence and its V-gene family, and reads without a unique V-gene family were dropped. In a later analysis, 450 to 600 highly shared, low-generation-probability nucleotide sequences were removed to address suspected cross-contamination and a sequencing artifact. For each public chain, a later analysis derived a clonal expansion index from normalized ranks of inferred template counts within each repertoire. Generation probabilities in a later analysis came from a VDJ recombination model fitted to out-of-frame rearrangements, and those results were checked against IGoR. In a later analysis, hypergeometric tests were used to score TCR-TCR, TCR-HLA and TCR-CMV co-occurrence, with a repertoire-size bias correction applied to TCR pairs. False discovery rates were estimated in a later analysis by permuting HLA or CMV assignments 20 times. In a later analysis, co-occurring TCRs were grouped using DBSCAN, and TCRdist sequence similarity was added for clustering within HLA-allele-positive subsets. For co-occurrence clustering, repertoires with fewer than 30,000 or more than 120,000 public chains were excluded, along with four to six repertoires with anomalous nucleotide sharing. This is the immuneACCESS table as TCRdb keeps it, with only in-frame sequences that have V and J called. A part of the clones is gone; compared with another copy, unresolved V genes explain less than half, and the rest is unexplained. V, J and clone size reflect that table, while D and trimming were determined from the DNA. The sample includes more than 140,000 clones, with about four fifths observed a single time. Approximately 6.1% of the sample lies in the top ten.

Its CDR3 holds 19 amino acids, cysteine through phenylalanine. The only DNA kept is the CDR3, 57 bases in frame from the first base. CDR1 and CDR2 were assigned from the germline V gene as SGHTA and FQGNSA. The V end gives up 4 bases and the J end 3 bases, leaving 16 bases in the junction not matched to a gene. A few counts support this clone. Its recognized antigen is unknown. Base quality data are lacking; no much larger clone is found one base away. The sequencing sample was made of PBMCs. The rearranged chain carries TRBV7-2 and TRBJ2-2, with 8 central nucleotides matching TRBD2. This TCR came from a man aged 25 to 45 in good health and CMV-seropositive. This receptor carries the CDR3 CASSWAVRGGGSYTGELFF. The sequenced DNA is TGTGCCAGCAGCTGGGCCGTGAGGGGCGGGGGGTCTTACACCGGGGAGCTGTTTTTT.